A selection of T cell receptor beta chains follows, all from one sample in a study of blood T cell repertoires in COVID-19. Sequencing was performed with immunoSEQ multiplex PCR; in TCRdb, only in-frame clones are kept and a portion is missing. The table has some 91,000 clones, over 80% seen once. Sample: peripheral blood. The receptors shown here come from a human donor in a cohort sampled during active COVID-19. CDR3s include the opening cysteine and the closing phenylalanine or tryptophan. Each record gives: clone size, J gene, V gene, D gene, CDR3 DNA, CDR3 protein. A D gene is named only where the DNA matches it firmly. Size values are once, few and many counts, or a class for expanded clones, and some rows have none.

>-|TRBJ1-1|TRBV7-2|-
TGTGCCAGCAGCTTAGTCGGAGGGCAAACTGAAGCTTTCTTT
CASSLVGGQTEAFF
>-|TRBJ1-3|TRBV7-9|-
TGTGCCAGCAGCCAAAACTCTGGAAACACCATATATTTT
CASSQNSGNTIYF
>-|TRBJ1-5|TRBV2|TRBD1
TGTGCCAGCAGTGAAGGTGGGACAGTTAGCAATCAGCCCCAGCATTTT
CASSEGGTVSNQPQHF
>-|TRBJ2-7|TRBV5-1|TRBD1
TGCGCCAGCAGCTTGGGACAGGGGGGTTACGAGCAGTACTTC
CASSLGQGGYEQYF
>-|TRBJ2-3|TRBV5-4|-
TGTGCCAGCAGCTTGGAGGGACAAAGCACAGATACGCAGTATTTT
CASSLEGQSTDTQYF
>-|TRBJ2-5|TRBV5-4|TRBD1
TGTGCCAGCAGCTGGGACAGGGGGCGAGAGACCCAGTACTTC
CASSWDRGRETQYF
>-|TRBJ2-7|TRBV5-6|-
TGTGCCAGCAGCTTGGCAGGGAGGAAGCAGTACTTC
CASSLAGRKQYF
>-|TRBJ2-7|TRBV28|-
TGTGCCAGCAGATTAAACCGCGACTACCGAGGGGGCGAGCAGTACTTC
CASRLNRDYRGGEQYF
>-|TRBJ1-5|TRBV5-6|-
TGTGCCAGCAGCTTGCACGGTTGGCGGGCCAATCAGCCCCAGCATTTT
CASSLHGWRANQPQHF
>-|TRBJ2-7|TRBV6-6|TRBD1
TGTGCCAGCAGCGTCGGGACAGGGGGCGGCGAGCAGTACTTC
CASSVGTGGGEQYF
>-|TRBJ2-1|TRBV7-9|TRBD2
TGTGCCAGCAGCTTCGGGACTAGCCGGAGTGAGCAGTTCTTC
CASSFGTSRSEQFF
>-|TRBJ2-7|TRBV12-2|-
TGTGCAAGTCGCTTTCTATCATCGGACAGGGGATGCTACGAGCAGTACTTC
CASRFLSSDRGCYEQYF
>-|TRBJ2-7|TRBV6-6|TRBD1
TGTGCCGGCCGGACAGGGGGCAGCGAGCAGTACTTC
CAGRTGGSEQYF
>-|TRBJ2-1|TRBV25-1|-
TGTGCCAGCCGTCGGGGGGCGGATAATGAGCAGTTCTTC
CASRRGADNEQFF
>-|TRBJ2-7|TRBV7-9|-
TGTGCCAGCAGCTTAAACGGCTACGAGCAGTACTTC
CASSLNGYEQYF
>-|TRBJ2-2|TRBV20-1|TRBD2
TGCAGTGCTAGTGGACTAGCGGGAGGGCCTGACGGGGAGCTGTTTTTT
CSASGLAGGPDGELFF
>-|TRBJ2-3|TRBV5-1|TRBD2
TGCGCCAGCAGCCCTAGCGGGAGCACAGATACGCAGTATTTT
CASSPSGSTDTQYF
>-|TRBJ2-3|TRBV2|-
TGTGCCAGCAGTCAACAGGGAGGCACAGATACGCAGTATTTT
CASSQQGGTDTQYF
>-|TRBJ2-7|TRBV5-1|TRBD2
TGCGCCAGCAGCTTGGAGGGACTAGCGGGGAGCGAGCAGTACTTC
CASSLEGLAGSEQYF
>-|TRBJ1-4|TRBV30|TRBD1
TGTGCCTGGAGCGATTATGGACAGGGCTCAACTGAAAAACTGTTTTTT
CAWSDYGQGSTEKLFF
>-|TRBJ2-3|TRBV7-2|-
TGTGCCAGCAGCTATGTCAGGGGCGCAGATACGCAGTATTTT
CASSYVRGADTQYF
>-|TRBJ1-5|TRBV28|TRBD1
TGTGCCAGCAGTTCCCCCGCCGGACAGGGGAGGTATCAGCCCCAGCATTTT
CASSSPAGQGRYQPQHF
>-|TRBJ2-3|TRBV4-2|-
TGTGCCAGCAGCCAAGATCGAAGCGAGGGAAATACGCAGTATTTT
CASSQDRSEGNTQYF
>-|TRBJ2-6|TRBV6-1|TRBD1
TGTGCCAGCAGTGCATCGCTACCGGGACAGGGGGCTGGGGCCAACGTCCTGACTTTC
CASSASLPGQGAGANVLTF
>-|TRBJ2-3|TRBV9|-
TGTGCCAGCAGCGTGTTAGCCACAGATACGCAGTATTTT
CASSVLATDTQYF
>-|TRBJ1-4|TRBV19|-
TGTGCCAGTAGCTCTAGGAGGAGGGAAAATGAAAAACTGTTTTTT
CASSSRRRENEKLFF
>-|TRBJ1-5|TRBV28|-
TGTGCCAGCCGGATGGGAGGGGCAGGCCCTCAGCCCCAGCATTTT
CASRMGGAGPQPQHF
>-|TRBJ1-1|TRBV4-3|-
TGCGCCAGCAGCCAAGATCGCTACGCAAGGAACACTGAAGCTTTCTTT
CASSQDRYARNTEAFF
>-|TRBJ2-4|TRBV21-1|-
TGTGCCAGCAGCAAAACAGCCCTAGCCAAAAACATTCAGTACTTC
CASSKTALAKNIQYF
>-|TRBJ2-3|TRBV6-2/TRBV6-3|-
TGTGCCAGCAGTTATTTGAAGAAATTAACAGGTATTGGCACAGATACGCAGTATTTT
CASSYLKKLTGIGTDTQYF
>once|TRBJ2-7|TRBV15|-
TGTGCCACCAAGGTTCGGCGATGGACAGCTCGGGAGCAGTACTTC
CATKVRRWTAREQYF
>-|TRBJ1-2|TRBV2|TRBD1
TGTGCCAGCAGTGCGGGACAGTCCTATGGCTACACCTTC
CASSAGQSYGYTF